This T cell receptor (beta chain) is drawn from a study of control samples from healthy donors and cancer patients. The repertoire was sequenced with immunoSEQ multiplex PCR; TCRdb's copy has only in-frame clones and lacks some. This table holds about 42,000 clones, approximately 87% found once. Sequencing input: blood. The origin of this receptor is a man between 60 and 70 years old in good health.

The CDR3 region has the DNA TGTGCCAGCAGCCAAGATCTCGTTTACGAGCAGTACTTC. It specifies CASSQDLVYEQYF. This chain connects TRBV3-1 (or the pseudogene TRBV3-2) to TRBJ2-7; no reliable D call. Deletions cut 0 bases from V and 4 bases from J, with 7 bases between. Germline V gene lookup returns CDR1 LGHDT and CDR2 YNNKEL (reference sequence). CDR3 size: 13 residues.